This passage covers 23 T cell receptor beta chains from one sample sequenced in a study of regulatory T cells in long-lasting Graves disease. The time point here: newly diagnosed GD, antithyroid drugs for less than 3 months. The TCR library was made from RNA that had been extracted from PBMCs in TRIzol. Both iRepertoire HTBI primers and Arm-PCR of CDR3 regions were used to build the TCR beta libraries. TCRdb called the multiplex PCR reads again in MiXCR, with one record for every CDR3 protein. The data contain 540,000 or so distinct CDR3 sequences, 13% of them singletons. The same data also contributed to another study, on T cells in Graves' hyperthyroidism and ophthalmopathy.

Sequenced here: peripheral blood mononuclear cells (PBMCs), sampled at new diagnosis, from a patient treated with antithyroid drugs. The source is a man under 40 with Graves disease.

At least ten counts were recorded for this clonotype. The rearrangement uses TRBV12-3 or TRBV12-4 and TRBJ2-7; possible D gene TRBD2, 5 bases. Trimming pared 6 bases from V and 3 bases from J, leaving 12 bases between. The CDR3 spans 13 residues. The CDR3: CASSEPGYYEQYF. CDR3 DNA: TGTGCCAGCAGCGAACCGGGATACTACGAGCAGTACTTC.

This clonotype occurred many times. The CDR3 is CASRNSYNEQFF. CDR3 sequence (DNA): TGTGCCAGCAGGAACTCCTACAATGAGCAGTTCTTC. V gene TRBV12-3 or TRBV12-4 combines with J gene TRBJ2-1; the D is unclear. The CDR3 runs to 12 residues. Trimming cost V 6 bases and J 0 bases, with 3 bases left between them.

This clonotype has a count of ten or more. This sequence joins TRBV12-3 or TRBV12-4 and TRBJ1-4; weak D call: TRBD1 (5 bases). This CDR3 has 17 residues. The V and J ends lost 4 bases and 5 bases respectively, with 20 bases between them. Here the CDR3 reads CASSSSADGGINEKLFF. CDR3 nucleotide sequence: TGTGCCAGCAGTTCCTCAGCCGATGGGGGGATCAATGAAAAACTGTTTTTT.

This clonotype was recorded many times. The J gene is TRBJ2-3, the V gene TRBV12-3 or TRBV12-4; 7 bases align to TRBD2. This CDR3 spans 15 amino acids. Trimming cost V 5 bases and J 0 bases; bases outside gene matches: 5. CDR3 region: CASSRLAPSTDTQYF. Written as DNA, the CDR3 is TGTGCCAGCAGTCGACTAGCCCCTAGCACAGATACGCAGTATTTT.

This chain links TRBV6-2 or TRBV6-3 with TRBJ2-7; 9 bases map to TRBD1. The length of the CDR3 is 14 residues. Germline assignment: CDR1 MNHEY and CDR2 SVGEGT. V lost 7 bases, J lost 6 bases, and 10 bases stayed unmatched. CDR3 bases: TGTGCCAGCACCGCGGGGACAGGGATGTTCGAGCAGTACTTC. Protein: CASTAGTGMFEQYF.

This clonotype was seen many times. The V and J genes are TRBV24-1 and TRBJ1-2, with TRBD1 identical over 8 bases. Germline-derived CDR1 and CDR2 are KGHDR and SFDVKD. The CDR3 covers 15 residues. V trimming: 4 bases; J trimming: 1 base; junction bases outside the gene matches: 4. The CDR3 spells CATSDPGQGNYGYTF. In DNA, the CDR3 is TGTGCCACCAGTGACCCAGGACAGGGTAACTATGGCTACACCTTC.

This clonotype was seen ten or more times. This chain links TRBV29-1 with TRBJ1-2, with TRBD1 matching 9 bases. With 6 bases clipped from V and 1 base from J, the junction kept 3 bases outside the gene matches. The CDR3 has 13 residues. Germline V gene data show CDR1 as SQVTM and CDR2 as ANQGSEA. CDR3 nucleotide sequence: TGCAGCGTGAGGACAGGGGTTAACTATGGCTACACCTTC. Translating gives CSVRTGVNYGYTF.

This clonotype was seen repeatedly, ten times or more. The CDR3 bases are TGTGCCAGCTATAGCGGGGCCGAACCGCTCGGCGAGCAGTACTTC. It translates to CASYSGAEPLGEQYF. The genes are TRBV6-1 and TRBJ2-7; 8 nucleotides match TRBD2. CDR1 and CDR2 from the germline V gene are MNHNS and SASEGT. Unmatched junction bases numbered 15, after V lost 8 bases and J lost 6 bases. The length of the CDR3 is 15 residues.

A note on this clonotype: This may arise from a read error, as a much more abundant clone is one base away. This chain joins TRBV6-5 and TRBJ1-5; D unclear. V was pared by 4 bases and J by 2 bases, with 12 bases between. CDR1 is MNHEY and CDR2 is SVGAGI in the germline V gene. This CDR3 contains 15 residues. The CDR3 DNA sequence: TGTGCCAGCAGTTTACTCGAGGAGGGCAATCAGCCCCAGCATTTT. Its translation: CASSLLEEGNQPQHF.

This clonotype was counted at least ten times. The J gene is TRBJ2-2, the V gene TRBV11-3, with no clear D. Germline CDR1 is SGHNT and CDR2 is YENEEA. Trimming shortened V by 2 bases and J by 6 bases, and 10 bases separated the two germline ends. The CDR3 has 14 residues. CDR3 sequence: CASSLIGSAGELFF. Here the CDR3 DNA reads TGTGCCAGCAGCTTAATAGGGTCGGCCGGGGAGCTGTTTTTT.

The chain couples TRBV19 to TRBJ2-5, with unresolved D. The CDR3 has 15 residues. Trimming cost V 0 bases and J 1 base, with 9 bases left between them. Germline loops: CDR1 LNHDA, CDR2 SQIVND (reference sequence). This CDR3 reads CASSIDIFGQETQYF. CDR3 sequence (DNA): TGTGCCAGTAGTATAGATATTTTCGGCCAAGAGACCCAGTACTTC. Looking up the rest from reference TRBV19 and TRBJ2-5 gives the full variable domain: DGGITQSPKYLFRKEGQNVTLSCEQNLNHDAMYWYRQDPGQGLRLIYYSQIVNDFQKGDIAEGYSVSREKKESFPLTVTSAQKNPTAFYLCASSIDIFGQETQYFGPGTRLLVL.

This clonotype was detected many times. This chain links TRBV6-1 with TRBJ2-7, with 8 bases identical to TRBD1. From germline, CDR1 is MNHNS and CDR2 SASEGT. V shed 7 bases and J 3 bases; nucleotides not matched to a gene: 8. This CDR3 is built from 14 residues. CDR3 amino acids: CASNRQGTLYEQYF. In DNA form, the CDR3 reads TGTGCCAGCAATAGACAGGGGACACTCTACGAGCAGTACTTC.

This clonotype showed up many times. V usage is TRBV7-2 and J usage is TRBJ2-7; D is possibly TRBD1 (6 bases). The V end was cut by 8 bases, the J end by 0 bases, with 11 bases between. CDR1 is SGHTA and CDR2 is FQGNSA in the germline V gene. This CDR3 is 13 amino acids long. CDR3 amino acids: CASGQTSSYEQYF. In DNA, the CDR3 is TGTGCCAGCGGACAGACATCCTCCTACGAGCAGTACTTC.

This clonotype occurred many times. The chain has TRBV10-3 and TRBJ2-7; the D gene could be TRBD1 or TRBD2 (5 bases each). This CDR3 is built from 17 residues. Germline V gene sequence: CDR1 ENHRY, CDR2 SYGVKD. Deletions cut 3 bases from V and 1 base from J, with 19 bases between. CDR3 in DNA: TGTGCCATCAGTGACCCGGGACCTAAAGGAGGTTCCTACGAGCAGTACTTC. Translating gives CAISDPGPKGGSYEQYF.

The rearrangement links TRBV29-1 to TRBJ2-7, with 11 bases fitting TRBD2. Losses at the gene ends were 6 bases for V and 2 bases for J; bases not matched to a gene: 9. Germline-derived CDR1 and CDR2 are SQVTM and ANQGSEA. CDR3 size: 15 residues. The CDR3 nucleotides are TGCAGCGTGGAAACCGGGACTAGCGGTACCTACGAGCAGTACTTC. This encodes CSVETGTSGTYEQYF.

This clonotype came up many times. This rearrangement joins TRBV6-1 to TRBJ1-1; D unresolved. This CDR3 is 16 amino acids long. Germline V lookup: CDR1 MNHNS, CDR2 SASEGT. Trimming removed 7 bases at V and 1 base at J, with 19 bases between. The CDR3 sequence: CASTEPVRRANTEAFF. Written as DNA, the CDR3 is TGTGCCAGCACCGAACCCGTCCGCCGGGCGAACACTGAAGCTTTCTTT.

The genes are TRBV30 and TRBJ2-7; TRBD1 agrees at 10 bases. After removal of 6 bases from V and 6 bases from J, the junction contained 8 bases not matched to a gene. The CDR3 loop spans 13 amino acids. Germline V lookup: CDR1 GTSNPN, CDR2 SVGIG (reference sequence). The CDR3 bases are TGTGCCTGTGTCAGGGACAGGGGAGGCGAGCAGTACTTC. Residues: CACVRDRGGEQYF.

This rearrangement joins TRBV29-1 to TRBJ2-1, with 10 nucleotides matching TRBD2. Germline V gene sequence: CDR1 SQVTM, CDR2 ANQGSEA. CDR3 length equals 14 residues. The V and J ends lost 4 bases and 8 bases, in that order; junction bases with no gene match: 8. CDR3 in DNA: TGCAGCGTTGGGAGAGCTAGCGGGGGCGATGAGCAGTTCTTC. Amino acids: CSVGRASGGDEQFF.

A few counts support this clonotype. The DNA for the CDR3 is TGTGCCAGCAGCTTGGAACTAGCGGCTTCCGGGGAGCTGTTTTTT. Its translation is CASSLELAASGELFF. V and J are TRBV5-4 and TRBJ2-2; 8 bases fit TRBD2. CDR1 is SGHNT, CDR2 YYREEE, per germline (reference sequence). The V and J ends lost 0 bases and 6 bases, in that order; junction bases with no gene match: 4. CDR3 length equals 15 residues.

This clonotype was seen ten or more times. The chain has TRBV20-1 and TRBJ2-6, with D possibly TRBD2 on 5 matching bases. Germline V gene sequence: CDR1 DFQATT, CDR2 SNEGSKA (reference sequence). Trimming left V 3 bases short and J 0 bases short, with 9 bases between. The length of the CDR3 is 15 residues. The DNA of the CDR3 is TGCAGTGCTAGCTTAGGGAGCTCTGGGGCCAACGTCCTGACTTTC. Encoded protein: CSASLGSSGANVLTF.

The J gene is TRBJ2-6, the V gene TRBV15; 7 bases are shared with TRBD1. The CDR3 length is 15 residues. Germline assignment: CDR1 LNHNV and CDR2 YYDKDF (reference sequence). Trimming removed 5 bases from V and 2 bases from J; junction bases left unmatched: 3. The DNA for the CDR3 is TGTGCCACCAGCGTAGGGGGCGCTGGGGCCAACGTCCTGACTTTC. It yields the protein CATSVGGAGANVLTF.

Many counts were recorded for this clonotype. The chain is built from TRBV24-1 and TRBJ2-5; D is perhaps TRBD2 (6 bases). This CDR3 is built from 15 residues. Deletions cut 3 bases from V and 6 bases from J, with 16 bases between. Germline lookup yields CDR1 KGHDR and CDR2 SFDVKD. CDR3 residues: CATSDPGTGVKTQYF. For the CDR3, the DNA is TGTGCCACCAGTGATCCCGGGACGGGGGTGAAGACCCAGTACTTC.

This clonotype has ten or more counts. The genes are TRBV20-1 and TRBJ1-2, with a tentative D call TRBD1 (6 bases). There are 17 residues in the CDR3. V lost 0 bases and J lost 1, with 18 bases in between. Germline V CDR1 and CDR2: DFQATT, SNEGSKA (reference sequence). CDR3 in amino acids: CSARDWGKDSLNYGYTF. DNA for the CDR3: TGCAGTGCTAGAGATTGGGGAAAGGACAGTCTTAACTATGGCTACACCTTC.